This TCR beta chain was recovered during a study of T cell repertoires in cytomegalovirus infection. Across the study: Both CMV infection and a matching HLA type were indicated by public TCR beta signatures.

This clonotype was seen ten or more times. The length of the CDR3 is 16 residues. Germline CDR1 and CDR2: SGHVS and FQNEAQ. Trimming cost V 7 bases and J 0 bases, with 17 bases left between them. TCRdb used MiXCR to reprocess the reads, holding one entry per CDR3 protein. Here the sample spans under 800,000 distinct CDR3 sequences, 20% to 25% being singletons. The rearrangement uses TRBV7-8 and TRBJ2-3; tentatively, D is TRBD1 (5 bases). The specimen sequenced was CD8+ T cells from PBMCs. This TCR derives from a human donor in good health (CMV status not recorded). Some clones in this sample may be carry-over from other donors' samples. The CDR3 loop is CASKEQAITSTDTQYF. CDR3 nucleotide sequence: TGTGCCAGCAAGGAACAGGCAATAACTAGCACAGATACGCAGTATTTT.